This T cell receptor (beta chain) was identified in a study of beta chain features in type 1 diabetes. Study results and limitations: There was a moderate but significant shortening of TCRB CDR3s in all four CD4+ subsets of Type 1 diabetes patients. Researchers could not determine here whether HLA type influences TCRB rearrangement.

Expressed TCRB transcripts were sequenced after all isolated RNA was converted to cDNA. This table comes from immunoSEQ multiplex PCR, and its TCRdb copy is limited to in-frame clones, with some not included. The table shows 300,000 or so clones, with approximately 12% occurring only once. Trimming took 5 bases from V and 0 from J, leaving 26 bases between them. CDR1 is SGHAT, CDR2 FQNNGV, per germline. The CDR3 extends over 19 amino acids. In its sample, this clone was seen a few times. Its antigen is undetermined. Source material: naive CD4+ T cells from blood. This TCR derives from a young woman with type 1 diabetes. The chain is built from TRBV11-2 and TRBJ2-7; D gene ambiguous. The chain's CDR3 is CASSLRTRSVGLHSYEQYF. In nucleotides, the CDR3 is TGTGCCAGCAGCCTTCGAACGCGGAGTGTCGGTCTTCACTCCTACGAGCAGTACTTC.